This paragraph reports one T cell receptor (beta chain). The target antigen is unknown. The entry originates in a study of shared clonotypes between healthy human individuals. Notes on the study in general: Blood was the only sampled material, and tissue repertoires likely differ. Among non-shared clonotypes, generation probabilities were lower than among those shared by all four donors.

A CD45RA-negative memory subset and a CD45RA+ naive subset were separated from the CD4+ cells. Profiled with immunoSEQ multiplex PCR; TCRdb holds only in-frame clones, not every one. The sample consists of roughly 1,500,000 clones, approximately 98.5% of them appearing once. Looked up from germline, CDR1 is SGHTS and CDR2 is YDEGEE. This CDR3 spans 13 amino acids. V lost 0 bases, J lost 3 bases, and 7 bases lay in between. Material: naive CD4+ T cells sorted from blood. Subset: CD45RA+ positively selected. V is TRBV5-8 and J is TRBJ2-7; D gene ambiguous. The clonotype originates from a young man in good health. CDR3 loop: CASSLVQNYEQYF. CDR3 nucleotide sequence: TGTGCCAGCAGCTTGGTGCAGAACTACGAGCAGTACTTC.